This TCR beta chain is from a study of blood T cell repertoires in COVID-19. On the study more broadly: COVID-19 samples collected from the United States, Italy and Spain covered acute and convalescent phases. In each case, the material was cDNA or gDNA derived from T cells, B-cell-depleted T cells, or PBMCs.

The CDR3 runs 17 residues. V gave up 6 bases and J gave up 5 bases; unmatched junction bases: 16. The germline gives CDR1 SEHNR, CDR2 FQNEAQ (reference sequence). In the original analysis: How many nucleated cells were present was estimated from reference gene primer amplification. Profiled with immunoSEQ multiplex PCR; TCRdb holds only in-frame clones, not every one. That table supplies the V and J calls and clone size; D and trimming were determined from the DNA. The sample yields 25,000 to 30,000 clones, more than 70% seen once. The specimen was peripheral blood. V gene TRBV7-9 combines with J gene TRBJ2-5, with 9 bases lining up with TRBD2. The sequence was obtained from a human donor in a cohort sampled during active COVID-19. The CDR3 coding sequence is TGTGCCAGCAGAAAGGGGCCTAGCGGGGCAACGGGGGAGACCCAGTACTTC. Its translation is CASRKGPSGATGETQYF.